What follows are 14 T cell receptor beta chains derived from one specimen sequenced in a study of regulatory T cells in long-lasting Graves disease. The TCR beta library used iRepertoire HTBI primers with Arm-PCR amplification of CDR3. One entry per CDR3 protein results from TCRdb running MiXCR on the multiplex PCR reads. The table has 400,000 or so distinct CDR3 sequences, less than 25% seen once. Noted time point: persistent/refractory GD, antithyroid drugs over 5 years with positive TRAb. Isolated PBMC RNA provided the starting material for the TCR library. The sequenced sample was peripheral blood mononuclear cells (PBMCs), obtained when the disease was refractory, from a patient treated with antithyroid drugs. Receptors were obtained from a female donor with Graves disease.

The chain joins TRBV12-3 or TRBV12-4 to TRBJ2-1; TRBD2 aligns across 8 bases. The CDR3 has 15 residues. J lost 2 bases, V lost 6 bases, and 6 bases had no gene match. CDR3 coding DNA: TGTGCCAGCAGGAAAGCGGGAGCCCCCTACAATGAGCAGTTCTTC. Translated, it gives CASRKAGAPYNEQFF.

The chain combines TRBV20-1 with TRBJ2-5, with D perhaps given as TRBD1 or TRBD2 (6 bases each). The CDR3 sequence is 12 residues long. V gave up 6 bases and J gave up 1 base, with 9 bases separating them. Germline assignment: CDR1 DFQATT and CDR2 SNEGSKA (reference sequence). The CDR3 nucleotides read TGCAGTGCGGAGGGGGGCCAAGAGACCCAGTACTTC. It translates to CSAEGGQETQYF.

V is TRBV9 and J is TRBJ1-2; no definite D call. This CDR3 has 13 amino acids. V gave up 0 bases and J gave up 8 bases, with 11 bases separating them. Germline V gene sequence: CDR1 SGDLS, CDR2 YYNGEE. CDR3 DNA sequence: TGTGCCAGCAGCGTAGATCACAGCCCAGGCTACACCTTC. This gives the protein CASSVDHSPGYTF.

With respect to this clonotype: It may be a read error: a sequence one base away is much more abundant. V is TRBV11-2 and J is TRBJ1-5; D is unresolved. The CDR3 contains 13 residues. Per the germline V gene, CDR1 is SGHAT and CDR2 is FQNNGV. V was trimmed by 2 bases and J by 4 bases, leaving 6 bases between them. The CDR3 nucleotides read TGTGCCAGCAGCTTATCAGAGAATCAGCCCCAGCATTTT. Its protein is CASSLSENQPQHF.

This clonotype was counted a few times. In DNA form, the CDR3 reads TGTGCCTGGAGTGCGGGGACGGTGAGCAATCAGCCCCAGCATTTT. Its protein product is CAWSAGTVSNQPQHF. The chain employs TRBV30 and TRBJ1-5; D perhaps matches TRBD1 (5 bases). CDR3 length: 15 amino acids. Germline V gene data show CDR1 as GTSNPN and CDR2 as SVGIG (reference sequence). V lost 1 base and J 1 base, leaving 11 bases between the germline ends. The whole variable domain, filled in from reference TRBV30 and TRBJ1-5, reads SQTIHQWPATLVQPVGSPLSLECTVEGTSNPNLYWYRQAAGRGLQLLFYSVGIGQISSEVPQNLSASRPQDRQFILSSKKLLLSDSGFYLCAWSAGTVSNQPQHFGDGTRLSIL.

This clonotype was recorded only once. This chain joins TRBV9 and TRBJ2-1, with 9 bases that match TRBD1. CDR3 size: 16 residues. The trim removed 0 bases at V and 2 bases at J, leaving 3 bases unmatched. Germline V gene sequence: CDR1 SGDLS, CDR2 YYNGEE. CDR3 loop: CASSVGQGETYNEQFF. The CDR3 coding sequence is TGTGCCAGCAGCGTAGGACAGGGGGAGACCTACAATGAGCAGTTCTTC.

The chain employs TRBV3-1 and TRBJ1-1; 7 bases are shared with TRBD1. The germline V gene encodes CDR1 LGHDT and CDR2 YNNKEL (reference sequence). V lost 7 bases and J lost 1; bases outside the gene matches: 3. This CDR3 spans 13 amino acids. The CDR3 coding sequence is TGTGCCAGCATCCGGACAGGGAACACTGAAGCTTTCTTT. It translates to CASIRTGNTEAFF.

This clonotype was seen at least ten times. V is TRBV10-3 and J is TRBJ1-2; 7 bases align to TRBD1. The CDR3 has 14 amino acids. CDR1 and CDR2 (germline): ENHRY, SYGVKD. The V segment lost 7 bases and the J segment 2 bases; nucleotides outside the gene matches: 7. CDR3 protein: CAIKSATGNYGYTF. CDR3 DNA sequence: TGTGCCATCAAATCCGCGACAGGGAACTATGGCTACACCTTC.

This clonotype was detected a few times. This rearrangement joins TRBV20-1 to TRBJ2-5, with 11 nucleotides matching TRBD2. Losses at the gene ends were 4 bases for V and 4 bases for J; bases not matched to a gene: 2. The V gene's germline CDR1 is DFQATT and CDR2 SNEGSKA (reference sequence). The CDR3 extends over 13 amino acids. As DNA, the CDR3 is TGCAGTGCTATCCTAGCGGGAGGAGAGACCCAGTACTTC. As protein: CSAILAGGETQYF.

This clonotype has more than one count but fewer than ten. The junction differs from germline at one of its ends, possibly a read error. The genes are TRBV10-3 and TRBJ1-3, with D unresolved. Germline V gene sequence: CDR1 ENHRY, CDR2 SYGVKD. This CDR3 comprises 11 residues. CDR3 amino acids: CAIRTGNTIYF. CDR3 sequence (DNA): TGTGCCATCCGGACTGGGAACACCATATATTTT.

Worth noting for this clonotype: Relative to the germline gene, one junction end is altered; a read error may explain this. V and J are TRBV29-1 and TRBJ2-5; a possible D gene is TRBD2 (6 bases). Germline CDR1 and CDR2: SQVTM and ANQGSEA. This CDR3 is built from 13 residues. The CDR3 loop is CSVEVGGKEAQYF. CDR3 sequence (DNA): TGCAGCGTTGAAGTCGGGGGAAAAGAGGCCCAGTACTTC.

This clonotype has ten or more counts. The chain combines TRBV20-1 with TRBJ2-7; no firm D call. There are 14 residues in the CDR3. Trimming took 1 base from V and 2 from J, leaving 12 bases between them. Germline CDR1 is DFQATT and CDR2 is SNEGSKA (reference sequence). CDR3 nucleotides: TGCAGTGCTAGAGTTGTGGCGTCCACCTACGAGCAGTACTTC. Translated: CSARVVASTYEQYF.

The rearrangement joins TRBV20-1 to TRBJ1-2; weak D call: TRBD1 (5 bases). This CDR3 has 15 residues. Germline CDR1 reads DFQATT; CDR2 reads SNEGSKA (reference sequence). V lost 3 bases, J lost 4 bases, and 18 bases lay in between. The CDR3 DNA sequence: TGCAGTGCTAGTTCCTCCGGGGGGACGGGCTATGGCTACACCTTC. Translating it yields CSASSSGGTGYGYTF.

V is TRBV18 and J is TRBJ1-2; D is unresolved. Germline values: CDR1 KGHSH, CDR2 LQKENI. Trimming took 6 bases from V and 2 from J, leaving 10 bases between them. The CDR3 totals 13 residues. The CDR3, as DNA: TGTGCCAGCTCGACGACACCCAACTATGGCTACACCTTC. As protein: CASSTTPNYGYTF.